In this sample, the clone carrying this T cell receptor beta chain turned up a few times. The target antigen is unknown. Per the germline V gene, CDR1 is SGHRS and CDR2 is YFSETQ. The CDR3 runs to 13 residues. V was clipped by 3 bases and J by 5 bases, with 10 bases between them. The data are from a study of T cell repertoires in cytomegalovirus infection. Study-level background: Indications came from public TCR beta signatures; they pointed to CMV infection and to a matching HLA type. Regarding the study as a whole: CMV-specific HLA-C-restricted TCR beta clonotypes dominated the ex vivo response. Carriers of CMV and the relevant HLA type were discriminated by public TCR beta frequency.

TCRdb called the reads again in MiXCR, with one record for every CDR3 protein. Among some 200,000 distinct CDR3 sequences listed, approximately 19% were seen once. The receptor was isolated from a human donor in good health (CMV status not recorded). Some clones in this sample may be carry-over from other donors' samples. J is TRBJ2-3 and V is TRBV5-1; weak D call: TRBD1 (6 bases). Sequencing input: PBMCs. This CDR3 is CASSSQDRDTQYF. In DNA, the CDR3 is TGCGCCAGCAGCTCACAGGACAGAGATACGCAGTATTTT.